The next 28 T cell receptor beta chains were all read from a single sample in a study of blood T cells in healthy people across ages. Alongside a J-beta primer mix, a sample-barcoded 5' primer served in a second PCR lasting about 7 to 12 cycles. TCRdb re-called the 5' RACE reads with MiXCR, one entry per CDR3 protein. The table shows about 1,400,000 distinct CDR3 sequences, with approximately 59% occurring only once. The specimen was blood. The receptors come from a man aged 18 to 35 in good health.

This chain joins TRBV7-2 and TRBJ1-4; D gene unclear. Germline CDR1 and CDR2: SGHTA and FQGNSA. Trimming took 2 bases from V and 2 from J, leaving 9 bases between them. The CDR3 is 15 amino acids. The CDR3 DNA sequence: TGTGCCAGCAGCTTAATGCCTGGGACTAATGAAAAACTGTTTTTT. Translating gives CASSLMPGTNEKLFF.

The chain joins TRBV27 to TRBJ2-5; 8 bases fit TRBD1. V lost 3 bases and J lost 5; bases outside the gene matches: 8. Germline V gene data show CDR1 as MNHEY and CDR2 as SMNVEV (reference sequence). CDR3 size: 15 residues. CDR3 protein: CASSFGTGIRETQYF. The CDR3, as DNA: TGTGCCAGCAGTTTCGGGACAGGAATACGGGAGACCCAGTACTTC.

This clonotype was detected only a few times. This chain uses TRBV6-6 with TRBJ2-4, with no clear D. The germline V gene encodes CDR1 MNHNY and CDR2 SVGAGI (reference sequence). This CDR3 contains 14 residues. Trimming pared 8 bases from V and 1 base from J, leaving 12 bases between. The CDR3 sequence is CASQGQSAKNIQYF. CDR3 in DNA: TGTGCCAGCCAAGGCCAGTCGGCCAAAAACATTCAGTACTTC.

The rearrangement links TRBV4-2 to TRBJ2-1; 7 nucleotides line up with TRBD2. CDR1 and CDR2 from the germline V gene are LGHNA and YNFKEQ. The CDR3 totals 16 residues. J lost 8 bases, V lost 0 bases, and 10 bases had no gene match. CDR3 sequence (DNA): TGTGCCAGCAGCCAAGATGGAGCGGGAAAGGTGGATGAGCAGTTCTTC. It translates to CASSQDGAGKVDEQFF.

This sequence joins TRBV25-1 and TRBJ2-7; D not resolved. V was shortened by 3 bases and J by 7 bases, with 28 bases between the two germline ends. Per germline, CDR1 MGHDK and CDR2 SYGVNS. The CDR3 runs 18 residues. The chain's CDR3 is CASSDPSSPGLTYNEQYF. The DNA for the CDR3 is TGTGCCAGCAGTGATCCCTCGTCCCCCGGGCTCACCTACAATGAGCAGTACTTC.

Regarding this clonotype: The junction does not match germline at one end; this may be a read error. The chain couples TRBV25-1 to TRBJ2-1; tentatively, D is TRBD2 (6 bases). Germline V gives CDR1 MGHDK, CDR2 SYGVNS. CDR3 length equals 17 residues. The CDR3 region has the DNA TGTGCCAGCAGCTTTCCTGTGGTGGGACTGCAAGACAATGGGCAGTTCTTC. It is translated as CASSFPVVGLQDNGQFF.

The chain recombines TRBV4-2 with TRBJ2-7, with 7 bases fitting TRBD1. The CDR3 is made up of 13 amino acids. From germline, CDR1 is LGHNA and CDR2 YNFKEQ. V lost 2 bases and J lost 5; bases outside the gene matches: 3. For the CDR3, the DNA is TGTGCCAGCAGCCAACCTGACAGGGACGAGCAGTACTTC. Translating it yields CASSQPDRDEQYF.

This clonotype turned up a few times. V gene TRBV4-3 combines with J gene TRBJ2-1, with D perhaps given as TRBD1 or TRBD2 (5 bases each). The CDR3 loop spans 16 amino acids. Germline V gene lookup returns CDR1 LGHNA and CDR2 YSLEER. Trimming pared 0 bases from V and 0 bases from J, leaving 9 bases between. CDR3 in amino acids: CASSQDGTSSYNEQFF. The CDR3 bases are TGCGCCAGCAGCCAAGACGGGACGAGCTCCTACAATGAGCAGTTCTTC.

V usage is TRBV20-1 and J usage is TRBJ1-2; D not certain. The CDR3 length is 12 residues. Germline V lookup: CDR1 DFQATT, CDR2 SNEGSKA (reference sequence). Trimming took 5 bases from V and 6 from J, leaving 13 bases between them. The CDR3 spells CSARTARDGYTF. As DNA, the CDR3 is TGCAGTGCTCGGACGGCACGGGATGGCTACACCTTC.

The table lists this clonotype with a few counts. This chain links TRBV9 with TRBJ2-3; maybe TRBD2 (5 bases). Trimming shortened V by 2 bases and J by 0 bases, and 10 bases separated the two germline ends. Germline lookup yields CDR1 SGDLS and CDR2 YYNGEE. The CDR3 length is 15 residues. CDR3 nucleotide sequence: TGTGCCAGCAGCGTTACTAGTGCTAGCACAGATACGCAGTATTTT. Translated, it gives CASSVTSASTDTQYF.

For the CDR3, the DNA is TGTGCCAGCAGTGATGGCAGGAGGGGCTACACCTTC. This encodes CASSDGRRGYTF. V usage is TRBV6-4 and J usage is TRBJ1-2; no firm D call. Deletions cut 3 bases from V and 8 bases from J, with 10 bases between. In germline, CDR1 is MRHNA, CDR2 SNTAGT. The CDR3 is 12 residues long.

There are a few counts of this clonotype. The chain carries TRBV5-1 and TRBJ2-3; a weak D match, TRBD2 (6 bases). CDR1 and CDR2 from the germline V gene are SGHRS and YFSETQ. The V gene lost 0 bases and the J gene lost 0 bases, with 8 bases spanning the gap. The CDR3 contains 15 residues. Here the CDR3 DNA reads TGCGCCAGCAGCTTGGCCGGGAGAAGCACAGATACGCAGTATTTT. This codes for CASSLAGRSTDTQYF.

CDR3 sequence reads: CASSFPGPAATQYF. The CDR3 DNA follows: TGTGCCAGCAGTTTTCCAGGTCCCGCTGCTACGCAGTATTTT. This chain uses TRBV28 with TRBJ2-3; D remains unclear. V shed 3 bases and J shed 8 bases, with 15 bases lying between them. The CDR3 totals 14 residues. Germline V gene sequence: CDR1 MDHEN, CDR2 SYDVKM.

CDR3 protein: CASSLRVLIGQYYEQYF. The CDR3 DNA is TGTGCCAGCAGCTTAAGGGTTTTAATAGGACAGTACTACGAGCAGTACTTC. This chain uses TRBV7-2 with TRBJ2-5, with D perhaps matching TRBD1 (6 bases). TRBJ2-7 explains the end of the DNA better; the J call may be wrong. This CDR3 is built from 17 residues. Germline CDR1 is SGHTA and CDR2 is FQGNSA.

This chain links TRBV7-9 with TRBJ1-2, with no clear D. This CDR3 has 11 amino acids. The V end lost 3 bases, the J end lost 13 bases, and 12 bases lay between the germline ends. Germline CDR1 and CDR2: SEHNR and FQNEAQ (reference sequence). The CDR3 coding sequence is TGTGCCAGCAGCTTCCGGGCCGAAATCACCTTC. Residues: CASSFRAEITF.

The count of this clonotype is one. V usage is TRBV4-1 and J usage is TRBJ2-7, with 8 bases aligning to TRBD1. V lost 9 bases, J lost 0 bases, and 10 bases stayed unmatched. CDR1 and CDR2 (germline): MGHRA, YSYEKL. The CDR3 totals 15 residues. CDR3 sequence (DNA): TGCGCCAGACTTACCCTTGGACAGGGCTCCTACGAGCAGTACTTC. This codes for CARLTLGQGSYEQYF.

The chain combines TRBV7-2 with TRBJ2-1; weak D call: TRBD2 (5 bases). The CDR3 contains 15 residues. The V gene's germline CDR1 is SGHTA and CDR2 FQGNSA. Deletions cut 5 bases from V and 5 bases from J, with 16 bases between. The CDR3 loop is CASSLLGRENNEQFF. The CDR3 nucleotides are TGTGCCAGCAGCCTCCTAGGGAGAGAGAACAATGAGCAGTTCTTC.

This chain uses TRBV7-6 with TRBJ2-2; 11 bases align to TRBD2. Per the germline V gene, CDR1 is SGHVS and CDR2 is FNYEAQ. J gave up 7 bases and V 4 bases, and 17 bases lay outside the gene matches. The CDR3 contains 19 residues. As DNA, the CDR3 is TGTGCCAGCAGCTCACGGGGGCCTAGCGGGGGGTCAATAATCGGGGAGCTGTTTTTT. This encodes CASSSRGPSGGSIIGELFF.

The V call is TRBV6-2 or TRBV6-3, the J call TRBJ2-5; 7 bases are shared with TRBD1. The V gene end was trimmed by 6 bases and the J gene end by 12 bases; junction bases not matched to a gene: 7. From germline, CDR1 is MNHEY and CDR2 SVGEGT. CDR3 length: 11 amino acids. CDR3 nucleotide sequence: TGTGCCAGCAGCTCGCCGGGACAGAAGTACTTC. It yields the protein CASSSPGQKYF.

Of note for this clonotype: At one of its ends the junction is not consistent with the germline gene, which may arise from a read error. This rearrangement joins TRBV7-2 to TRBJ2-5; the match to TRBD1 covers 7 bases. The germline CDR1 and CDR2 sequences are SGHTA and FQGNSA. The CDR3 runs 14 residues. The CDR3 region has the DNA TGTGCCAGCAGCTTAAACGGAGACAGGGAGACCCTGTACTTC. It codes for CASSLNGDRETLYF.

This clonotype was observed a few times. The chain uses TRBV5-1 and TRBJ2-3, with D maybe TRBD1 (6 bases). Germline CDR1 is SGHRS and CDR2 is YFSETQ. The length of the CDR3 is 16 residues. V was clipped by 4 bases and J by 1 base, with 16 bases between them. CDR3 DNA: TGCGCCAGCAGCCCCATCCCGGGACAAGGCACAGATACGCAGTATTTT. It is translated as CASSPIPGQGTDTQYF.

This clonotype has a handful of counts. The junction departs from germline at one end; a sequencing error may be responsible. The rearrangement joins TRBV2 to TRBJ1-4, with no clear D. The CDR3 is made up of 10 amino acids. Germline values: CDR1 SNHLY, CDR2 FYNNEI. CDR3 residues: CASRGEELFF. For the CDR3, the DNA is TGTGCCAGCCGGGGTGAAGAACTGTTTTTT.

The V and J genes are TRBV6-6 and TRBJ1-2; a weak D match, TRBD1 (6 bases). Germline-derived CDR1 and CDR2 are MNHNY and SVGAGI (reference sequence). Deletions cut 0 bases from V and 6 bases from J, with 11 bases between. The CDR3 runs to 14 residues. The CDR3 loop is CASSYSQGIDGYTF. The CDR3 DNA follows: TGTGCCAGCAGTTACTCACAGGGTATAGATGGCTACACCTTC.

This chain joins TRBV4-3 and TRBJ2-7; D is undetermined. The CDR3 spans 16 residues. Germline V gene lookup returns CDR1 LGHNA and CDR2 YSLEER. The V end was cut by 0 bases, the J end by 3 bases, with 15 bases between. CDR3 sequence: CASSQDPTETIYEQYF. The DNA for the CDR3 is TGCGCCAGCAGCCAAGATCCAACCGAAACAATCTACGAGCAGTACTTC.

The V and J genes are TRBV10-2 and TRBJ2-1, with 9 bases matching TRBD2. Germline CDR1 is WSHSY and CDR2 is SAAADI. This CDR3 is 15 amino acids long. The trim removed 2 bases at V and 5 bases at J, leaving 4 bases unmatched. The chain's CDR3 is CASSEMAGGDNEQFF. For the CDR3, the DNA is TGCGCCAGCAGTGAGATGGCGGGGGGGGACAATGAGCAGTTCTTC.

J is TRBJ2-7 and V is TRBV5-1; no clear D. Trimming removed 5 bases from V and 5 bases from J, with 20 bases in between. The CDR3 spans 15 residues. Germline V gene data show CDR1 as SGHRS and CDR2 as YFSETQ. This chain's CDR3 is CASRGGLDLPDEQYF. CDR3 DNA: TGCGCCAGCAGGGGCGGCCTGGACCTCCCTGACGAGCAGTACTTC.

The J gene is TRBJ2-2, the V gene TRBV3-1; 7 bases align to TRBD2. The CDR3 has 15 residues. Per germline, CDR1 LGHDT and CDR2 YNNKEL (reference sequence). Losses at the gene ends were 2 bases for V and 6 bases for J; bases not matched to a gene: 6. CDR3 region: CASSQLGLPPGELFF. The CDR3 coding sequence is TGTGCCAGCAGCCAACTGGGACTACCTCCCGGGGAGCTGTTTTTT.

The genes are TRBV5-1 and TRBJ2-5; 7 nucleotides line up with TRBD1. The J call may be wrong; the DNA end is better matched by TRBJ2-7. Germline assignment: CDR1 SGHRS and CDR2 YFSETQ. The CDR3 is made up of 15 amino acids. DNA of the CDR3: TGCGCCAGCAGCTACCGGACAGGCATAGGCTACGAGCAGTACTTC. It translates to CASSYRTGIGYEQYF.